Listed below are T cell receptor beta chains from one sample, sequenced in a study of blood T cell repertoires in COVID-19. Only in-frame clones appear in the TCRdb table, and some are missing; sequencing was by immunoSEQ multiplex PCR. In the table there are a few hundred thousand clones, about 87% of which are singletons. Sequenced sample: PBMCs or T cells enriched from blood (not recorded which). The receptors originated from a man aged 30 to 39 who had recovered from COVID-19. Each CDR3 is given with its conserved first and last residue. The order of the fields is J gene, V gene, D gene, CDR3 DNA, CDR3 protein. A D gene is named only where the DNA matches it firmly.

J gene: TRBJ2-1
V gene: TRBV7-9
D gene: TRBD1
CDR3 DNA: TGTGCCAGCAGCCAATCAGGGGGCTTTGAGCAGTTCTTC
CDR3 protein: CASSQSGGFEQFF

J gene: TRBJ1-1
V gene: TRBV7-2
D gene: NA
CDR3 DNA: TGTGCCAGCAGCTCCTCGACGTTTACAGGGAACACTGAAGCTTTCTTT
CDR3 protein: CASSSSTFTGNTEAFF

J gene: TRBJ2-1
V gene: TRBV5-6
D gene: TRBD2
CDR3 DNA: TGTGCCAGCAGCACGCTAGCGGCCGGCTCCTACAATGAGCAGTTCTTC
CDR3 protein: CASSTLAAGSYNEQFF

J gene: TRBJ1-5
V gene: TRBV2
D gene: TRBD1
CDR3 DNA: TGTGCCAGCAGTCCCGTCAGGGGGGAGCATCAGCCCCAGCATTTT
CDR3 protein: CASSPVRGEHQPQHF

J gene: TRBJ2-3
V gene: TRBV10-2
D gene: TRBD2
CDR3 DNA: TGCGCCAGCAGTGCTCCTAGCGGGGGACCAAGCACAGATACGCAGTATTTT
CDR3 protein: CASSAPSGGPSTDTQYF

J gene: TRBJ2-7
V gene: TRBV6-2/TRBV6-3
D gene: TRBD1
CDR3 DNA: TGTGCCAGCAGCTTAGTGGGACAGGCCTACGAGCAGTACTTC
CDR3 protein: CASSLVGQAYEQYF

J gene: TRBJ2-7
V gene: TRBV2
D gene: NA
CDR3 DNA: TGTGCCAGCAGGGGCACAGTCTACGAGCAGTACTTC
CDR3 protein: CASRGTVYEQYF

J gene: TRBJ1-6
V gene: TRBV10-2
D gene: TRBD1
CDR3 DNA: TGCGCCAGCAGGGATGACAGGGGGCGTTCACCCCTCCACTTT
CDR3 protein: CASRDDRGRSPLHF

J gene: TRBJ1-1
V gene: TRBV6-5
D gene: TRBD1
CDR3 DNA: TGTGCCAGCAGTCGGACAGGAAACACTGAAGCTTTCTTT
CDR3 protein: CASSRTGNTEAFF

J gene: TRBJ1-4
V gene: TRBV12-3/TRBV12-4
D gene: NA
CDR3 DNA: TGTGCCAGCAGGGGAGTTTATGAAAAACTGTTTTTT
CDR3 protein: CASRGVYEKLFF

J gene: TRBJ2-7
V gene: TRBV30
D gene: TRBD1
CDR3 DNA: TGTGCCGGGTCCGGGACAGTCGCCGAGCAGTACTTC
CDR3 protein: CAGSGTVAEQYF

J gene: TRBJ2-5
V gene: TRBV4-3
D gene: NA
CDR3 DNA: TGCGCCAGCAGCCTACTGGGCGCGGGCGCGGAGACCCAGTACTTC
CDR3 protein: CASSLLGAGAETQYF

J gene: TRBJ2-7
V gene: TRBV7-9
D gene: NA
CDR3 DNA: TGTGCCAGCAGCCCTACGGTATTCTACGAGCAGTACTTC
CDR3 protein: CASSPTVFYEQYF

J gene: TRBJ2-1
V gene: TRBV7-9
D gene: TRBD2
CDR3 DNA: TGTGCCAGCAGCCTAATAGGCCCCGGGGGGGACAATGAGCAGTTCTTC
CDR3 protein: CASSLIGPGGDNEQFF

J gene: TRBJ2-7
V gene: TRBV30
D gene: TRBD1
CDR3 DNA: TGTGCCTGGAGTGTAACCGGGACAGGGGGCTACGAGCAGTACTTC
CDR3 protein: CAWSVTGTGGYEQYF

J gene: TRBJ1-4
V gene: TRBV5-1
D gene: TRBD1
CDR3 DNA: TGCGCCAGCAGCTTGGGGGACAGGCTTAATGAAAAACTGTTTTTT
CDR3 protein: CASSLGDRLNEKLFF

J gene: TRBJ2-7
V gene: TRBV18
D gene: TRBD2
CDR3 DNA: TGTGCCAGCTCACCCCTTGGACTAGCGGGAGAGTCCTACGAGCAGTACTTC
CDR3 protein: CASSPLGLAGESYEQYF

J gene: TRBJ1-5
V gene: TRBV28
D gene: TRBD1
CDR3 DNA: TGTGCCAGCAGTCCTCGGGACAGGGTCCTTCAGCCCCAGCATTTT
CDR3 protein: CASSPRDRVLQPQHF

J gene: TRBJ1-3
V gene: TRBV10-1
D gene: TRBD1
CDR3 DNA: TGCGCCAGCAGCGACCGGACAGGGACTGGAAACACCATATATTTT
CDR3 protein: CASSDRTGTGNTIYF

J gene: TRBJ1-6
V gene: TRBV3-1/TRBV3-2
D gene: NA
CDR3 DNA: TGTGCCAGCAGCTATAACACAGGGTCCGGAGTAGGTTCACCCCTCCACTTT
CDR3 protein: CASSYNTGSGVGSPLHF

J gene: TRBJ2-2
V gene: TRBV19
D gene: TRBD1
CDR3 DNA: TGTGCCAGTAGTATAGGGACAGGGGTAAAAACCGGGGAGCTGTTTTTT
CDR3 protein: CASSIGTGVKTGELFF

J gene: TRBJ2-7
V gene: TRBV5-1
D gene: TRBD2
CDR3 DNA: TGCGCCAGCAGCTTGGCCGTTGCTAGCGGGACGATAAACTACGAGCAGTACTTC
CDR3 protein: CASSLAVASGTINYEQYF

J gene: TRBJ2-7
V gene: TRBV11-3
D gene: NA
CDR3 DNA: TGTGCCAGCAGCTTAGGAGGGCGGTACGGCGAAGTTCCACACGAGCAGTACTTC
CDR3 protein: CASSLGGRYGEVPHEQYF

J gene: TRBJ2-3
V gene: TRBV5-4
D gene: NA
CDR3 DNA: TGTGCCAGCAGCCCGCGCCAAGCCCCTAGCACAGATACGCAGTATTTT
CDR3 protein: CASSPRQAPSTDTQYF

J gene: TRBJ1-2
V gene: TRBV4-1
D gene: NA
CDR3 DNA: TGCGCCAGCAGCCAATCCAGGTCTAACTATGGCTACACCTTC
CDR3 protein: CASSQSRSNYGYTF

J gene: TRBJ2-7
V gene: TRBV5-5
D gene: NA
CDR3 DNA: TGTGCCAGCAGCTTTTTGTGGGGCCCTTCCTACGAGCAGTACTTC
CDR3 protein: CASSFLWGPSYEQYF

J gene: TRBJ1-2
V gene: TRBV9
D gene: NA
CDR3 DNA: TGTGCCAGCAGCGTAGACCCCTGGACAGTTCGGGATGGCTACACCTTC
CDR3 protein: CASSVDPWTVRDGYTF

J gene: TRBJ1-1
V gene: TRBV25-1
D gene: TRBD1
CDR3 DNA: TGTGCCAGCAGTCAGACAGGGGGGGCCCGGGCTTTCTTT
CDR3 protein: CASSQTGGARAFF

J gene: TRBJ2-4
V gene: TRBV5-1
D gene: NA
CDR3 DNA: TGCGCCAGCAGCCCTGACAGGAACGCTGCCTACTTAAACATTCAGTACTTC
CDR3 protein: CASSPDRNAAYLNIQYF

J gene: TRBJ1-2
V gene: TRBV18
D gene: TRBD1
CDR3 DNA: TGTGCCAGCTCACCAAAAGGACAGGGGAATGGCTACACCTTC
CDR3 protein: CASSPKGQGNGYTF

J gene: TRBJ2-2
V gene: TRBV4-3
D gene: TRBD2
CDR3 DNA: TGCGCCAGCAGCCAAGACGGGGGGGCCCGCGGCACCGGGGAGCTGTTTTTT
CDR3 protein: CASSQDGGARGTGELFF

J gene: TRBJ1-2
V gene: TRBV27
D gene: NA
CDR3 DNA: TGTGCCAGCAGTTTCAGGCAGGGTAACGGCTACACCTTC
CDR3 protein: CASSFRQGNGYTF

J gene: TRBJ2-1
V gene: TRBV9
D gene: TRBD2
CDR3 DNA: TGTGCCAGCAGCGGCCTAGCGGGGGGATACTCAAGCTCCTACAATGAGCAGTTCTTC
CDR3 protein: CASSGLAGGYSSSYNEQFF

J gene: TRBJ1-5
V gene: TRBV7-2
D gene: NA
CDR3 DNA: TGTGCCAGCAGCTTAGTGGGCGGCGGCAGGGTGAGTCAGCCCCAGCATTTT
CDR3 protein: CASSLVGGGRVSQPQHF

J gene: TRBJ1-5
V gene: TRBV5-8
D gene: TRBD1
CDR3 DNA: TGTGCCAGCAGCGCCCGGGACAGGGGCCAAGGTCAGCCCCAGCATTTT
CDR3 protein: CASSARDRGQGQPQHF